This TCR beta chain originates from a study of cytotoxic CD8 clonotypes in ibrutinib-treated CLL. Study as a whole: Response sampling took place at median around 12 months of treatment, range 6 to 36. A mean of around 270,000 productive templates and over 85,000 productive rearrangements was obtained per sample.

Only in-frame clones appear in the TCRdb table, and some are missing; sequencing was by immunoSEQ multiplex PCR. Here the sample spans hundreds of thousands of clones, roughly 79% being singletons. CDR3 size: 15 residues. Whole-study results and caveats: Sampling of sustained-remission and progressing patients occurred at differing times.

This clone was counted only a few times. Its antigen is currently unknown. The specimen comprised PBMCs, sampled after 12 months of ibrutinib treatment. The source of this sequence is a human donor with chronic lymphocytic leukemia. The V gene is TRBV21-1, the J gene TRBJ2-5; the DNA was not used to check the table's D call, TRBD2. TRBV21-1 is a documented pseudogene. CDR3 DNA: TGTGCCAGCAGCAAAGGGGGGACTGGGCAAGAGACCCAGTACTTC. This sequence encodes CASSKGGTGQETQYF.